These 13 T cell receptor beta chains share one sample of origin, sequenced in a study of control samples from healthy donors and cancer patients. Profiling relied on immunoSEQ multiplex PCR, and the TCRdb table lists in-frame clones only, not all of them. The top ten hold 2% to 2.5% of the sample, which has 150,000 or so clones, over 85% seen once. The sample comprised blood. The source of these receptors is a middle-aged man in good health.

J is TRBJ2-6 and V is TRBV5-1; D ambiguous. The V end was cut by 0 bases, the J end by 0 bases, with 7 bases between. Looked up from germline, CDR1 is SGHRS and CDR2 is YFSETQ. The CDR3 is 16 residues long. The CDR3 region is CASSLAPGSGANVLTF. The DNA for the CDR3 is TGCGCCAGCAGCTTGGCCCCGGGCTCTGGGGCCAACGTCCTGACTTTC.

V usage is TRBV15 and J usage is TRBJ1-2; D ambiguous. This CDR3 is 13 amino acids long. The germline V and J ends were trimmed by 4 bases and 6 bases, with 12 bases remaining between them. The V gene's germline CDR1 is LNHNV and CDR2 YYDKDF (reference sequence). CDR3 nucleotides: TGTGCCACCAGCACCCCCCTTATAGATGGCTACACCTTC. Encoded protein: CATSTPLIDGYTF.

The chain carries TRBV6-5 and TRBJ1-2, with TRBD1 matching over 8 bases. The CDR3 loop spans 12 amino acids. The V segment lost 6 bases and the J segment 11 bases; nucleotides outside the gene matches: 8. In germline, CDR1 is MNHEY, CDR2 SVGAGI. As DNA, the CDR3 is TGTGCCAGCAGCTTCGGACAGGGTTGGTACACCTTC. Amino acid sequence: CASSFGQGWYTF.

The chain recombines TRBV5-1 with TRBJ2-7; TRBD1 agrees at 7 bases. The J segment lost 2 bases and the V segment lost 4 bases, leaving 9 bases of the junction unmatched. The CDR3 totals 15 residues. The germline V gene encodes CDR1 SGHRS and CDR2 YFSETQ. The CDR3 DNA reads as TGCGCCAGCAGCCCTCGACAGGGATCGGCCTACGAGCAGTACTTC. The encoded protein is CASSPRQGSAYEQYF.

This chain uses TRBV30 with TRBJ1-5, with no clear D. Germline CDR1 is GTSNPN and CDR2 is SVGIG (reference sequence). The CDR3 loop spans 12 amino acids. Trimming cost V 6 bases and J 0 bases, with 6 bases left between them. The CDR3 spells CACGYSNQPQHF. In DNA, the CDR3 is TGTGCCTGTGGCTATAGCAATCAGCCCCAGCATTTT. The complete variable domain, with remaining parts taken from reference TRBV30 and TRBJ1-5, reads SQTIHQWPATLVQPVGSPLSLECTVEGTSNPNLYWYRQAAGRGLQLLFYSVGIGQISSEVPQNLSASRPQDRQFILSSKKLLLSDSGFYLCACGYSNQPQHFGDGTRLSIL.

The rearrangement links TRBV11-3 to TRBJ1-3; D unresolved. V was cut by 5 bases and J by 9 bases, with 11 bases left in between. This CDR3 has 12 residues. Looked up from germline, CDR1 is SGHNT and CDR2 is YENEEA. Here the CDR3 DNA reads TGTGCCAGCAGCGGGCGGGCTGGCACCATATATTTT. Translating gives CASSGRAGTIYF.

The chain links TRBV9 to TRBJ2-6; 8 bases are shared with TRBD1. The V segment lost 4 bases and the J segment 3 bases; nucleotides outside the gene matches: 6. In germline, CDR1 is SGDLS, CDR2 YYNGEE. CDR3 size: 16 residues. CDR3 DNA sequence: TGTGCCAGCAGCCAACGGACAGGGTATGGGGCCAACGTCCTGACTTTC. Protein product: CASSQRTGYGANVLTF.

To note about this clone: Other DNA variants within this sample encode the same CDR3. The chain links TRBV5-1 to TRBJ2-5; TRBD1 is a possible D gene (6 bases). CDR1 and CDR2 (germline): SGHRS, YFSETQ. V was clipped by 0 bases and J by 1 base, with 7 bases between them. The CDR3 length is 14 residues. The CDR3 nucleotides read TGCGCCAGCAGCTTGGGGACAGCCCAAGAGACCCAGTACTTC. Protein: CASSLGTAQETQYF.

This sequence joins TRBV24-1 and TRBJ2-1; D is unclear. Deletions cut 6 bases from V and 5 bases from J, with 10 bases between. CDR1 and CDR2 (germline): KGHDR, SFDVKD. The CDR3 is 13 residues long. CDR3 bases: TGTGCCACCAGTCCCGGAACGGACAATGAGCAGTTCTTC. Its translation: CATSPGTDNEQFF.

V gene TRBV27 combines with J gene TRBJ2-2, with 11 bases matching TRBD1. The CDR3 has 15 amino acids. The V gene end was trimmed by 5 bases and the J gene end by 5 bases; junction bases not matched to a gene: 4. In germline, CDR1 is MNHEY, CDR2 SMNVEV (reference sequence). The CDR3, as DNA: TGTGCCAGCAGTCTCGGACAGGGGGCGACCGGGGAGCTGTTTTTT. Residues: CASSLGQGATGELFF.

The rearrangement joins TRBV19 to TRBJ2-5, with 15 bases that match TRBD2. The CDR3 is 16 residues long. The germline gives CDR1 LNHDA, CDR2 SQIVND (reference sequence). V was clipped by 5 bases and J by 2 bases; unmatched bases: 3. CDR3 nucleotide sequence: TGTGCCAGTAGTTTGGGACTAGCGGGAGGTCAAGAGACCCAGTACTTC. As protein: CASSLGLAGGQETQYF.

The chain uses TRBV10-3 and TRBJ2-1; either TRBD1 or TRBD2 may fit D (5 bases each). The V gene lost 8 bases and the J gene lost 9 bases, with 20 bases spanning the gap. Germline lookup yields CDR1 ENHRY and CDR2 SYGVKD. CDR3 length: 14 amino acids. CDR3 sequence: CAIRGTTRLGEQFF. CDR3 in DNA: TGTGCCATCCGGGGCACTACTAGGCTGGGTGAGCAGTTCTTC.

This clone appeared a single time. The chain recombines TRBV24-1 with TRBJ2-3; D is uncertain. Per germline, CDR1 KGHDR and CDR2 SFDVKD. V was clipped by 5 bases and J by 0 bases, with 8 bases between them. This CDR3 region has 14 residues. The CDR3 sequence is CATSGLVSTDTQYF. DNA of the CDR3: TGTGCCACCAGTGGCCTAGTGAGCACAGATACGCAGTATTTT.